This T cell receptor (beta chain) was recovered during a study of cytomegalovirus exposure and HLA in healthy donors. Study-level background: Per a later analysis, the 666 first-cohort and 120 validation repertoires shared one platform. General study findings and limits: Most TCR sequences showed up rarely, but some public TCRs showed up in many donors. Subsequent analysis of the roughly 120 validation repertoires found a tendency for first-cohort TCR clusters to co-occur.

Unmatched junction bases numbered 6, after V lost 6 bases and J lost 2 bases. The length of the CDR3 is 15 residues. Germline V gives CDR1 MNHNS, CDR2 SASEGT. Some clones are missing from TCRdb's copy, which holds only in-frame ones; the method was immunoSEQ multiplex PCR. The sample contains 76,000 or so clones, nearly 95% of which appear only once. As to this clone: Its antigen is unidentified.

This chain connects TRBV6-1 to TRBJ1-5; 8 bases align to TRBD1. The clonotype comes from a woman aged 18-30 years in good health and CMV-seronegative. Sequencing was done on a sample of PBMCs. The CDR3 nucleotides are TGTGCCAGCAGAGACCAGGGGGCTCGCAATCAGCCCCAGCATTTT. Residues: CASRDQGARNQPQHF.